These T cell receptor beta chains were read from a single sample in a study of cytomegalovirus exposure and HLA in healthy donors. Profiled with immunoSEQ multiplex PCR; TCRdb holds only in-frame clones, not every one. The table lists 80,000 to 100,000 clones, 55% to 75% of them singletons, with more than 15% in the top ten. Sample: PBMCs. The receptors originated from a young woman in good health and CMV-seropositive. Each CDR3 is given with its conserved first and last residue. The D gene is left open where the match is weak. Some rows have no size entry. The others give once, few or many, or a class for an expanded clone.

v_call,clone_size,d_call,cdr3_length,j_call,cdr3_aa,cdr3_nt
TRBV5-4,few,TRBD2,15,TRBJ2-3,CASSLGLAGSDTQYF,TGTGCCAGCAGCTTGGGGCTAGCGGGATCAGATACGCAGTATTTT
TRBV6-1,-,-,15,TRBJ1-5,CASSESPGKQQPQHF,TGTGCCAGCAGTGAAAGCCCCGGGAAGCAACAGCCCCAGCATTTT
TRBV4-3,few,-,15,TRBJ2-7,CASSQDHIGTAEQYF,TGCGCCAGCAGCCAAGACCACATCGGGACTGCCGAGCAGTACTTC
TRBV27,-,-,16,TRBJ2-2,CASTLRGRLNAGELFF,TGTGCCAGCACCCTCAGGGGAAGGCTGAACGCCGGGGAGCTGTTTTTT
TRBV2,-,TRBD1,13,TRBJ1-5,CASNPDRYQPQHF,TGTGCCAGCAACCCGGACAGGTATCAGCCCCAGCATTTT
TRBV4-1,-,-,16,TRBJ2-5,CASSQVSGLGPETQYF,TGCGCCAGCAGCCAAGTCTCGGGATTAGGCCCAGAGACCCAGTACTTC
TRBV10-3,-,-,12,TRBJ2-1,CALRGSYNEQFF,TGTGCCCTCCGGGGCTCCTACAATGAGCAGTTCTTC
TRBV6-1,-,TRBD2,13,TRBJ2-1,CASSATSAGVQFF,TGTGCCAGCAGTGCGACCTCCGCGGGGGTGCAGTTCTTC
TRBV6-1,few,TRBD1,14,TRBJ1-5,CASSEQGVRQPQHF,TGTGCCAGCAGTGAACAGGGGGTCCGGCAGCCCCAGCATTTT
TRBV7-9,-,-,12,TRBJ1-2,CANSLTVSPGTF,TGTGCCAACAGCTTAACGGTTTCTCCAGGGACCTTC
TRBV14,few,-,19,TRBJ2-2,CASSQRAPGSLFQAGELFF,TGTGCCAGCAGCCAACGTGCCCCCGGGAGTCTCTTCCAGGCCGGGGAGCTGTTTTTT
TRBV7-3,-,TRBD2,16,TRBJ2-2,CASSYSGRANTGELFF,TGTGCCAGCAGCTATAGCGGGAGGGCGAACACCGGGGAGCTGTTTTTT
TRBV4-1,-,-,14,TRBJ1-2,CASSQVGRDYGYTF,TGCGCCAGCAGCCAAGTGGGCAGGGACTATGGCTACACCTTC
TRBV25-1,-,-,15,TRBJ1-3,CASSEGLESGNTIYF,TGTGCCAGCAGTGAAGGACTAGAATCTGGAAACACCATATATTTT
TRBV6-5,-,TRBD1,15,TRBJ2-5,CASSYSTGVLETQYF,TGTGCCAGCAGTTACTCGACAGGGGTGTTGGAGACCCAGTACTTC
TRBV4-3,-,TRBD2,17,TRBJ2-2,CASSQGDWREVTGELFF,TGCGCCAGCAGCCAAGGGGACTGGCGGGAGGTCACCGGGGAGCTGTTTTTT
TRBV6-1,-,-,15,TRBJ2-7,CASSTTGIGSYEQYF,TGTGCCAGCAGCACTACAGGAATAGGAAGCTACGAGCAGTACTTC
TRBV5-6,few,-,13,TRBJ2-7,CASSSQGRYEQYF,TGTGCCAGCAGCTCGCAGGGGAGATACGAGCAGTACTTC
TRBV12-1,-,-,17,TRBJ2-7,CASSPLEGLVSIYEQYF,TGTGCCAGCAGCCCGTTGGAGGGGCTTGTCTCAATCTACGAGCAGTACTTC
TRBV6-5,-,TRBD1,15,TRBJ1-2,CASSYGPDRAYGYTF,TGTGCCAGCAGTTACGGTCCGGACAGGGCCTATGGCTACACCTTC
TRBV5-6,-,TRBD1,14,TRBJ2-7,CASSPRQGSYEQYF,TGTGCCAGCAGCCCCCGACAGGGGTCCTACGAGCAGTACTTC
TRBV6-5,-,-,14,TRBJ1-1,CASRLRQSPTEAFF,TGTGCCAGCAGATTAAGACAGTCCCCCACTGAAGCTTTCTTT
TRBV4-3,-,TRBD2,19,TRBJ2-1,CASSQESLAGGPLSGEQFF,TGCGCCAGCAGCCAAGAGTCTTTAGCGGGAGGGCCTCTGTCTGGTGAGCAGTTCTTC
TRBV4-1,-,-,15,TRBJ2-7,CASSQDRGGASEQYF,TGCGCCAGCAGCCAAGATCGTGGAGGGGCGAGCGAGCAGTACTTC
TRBV5-5,-,-,13,TRBJ2-7,CASSLPGSSEQYF,TGTGCCAGCAGCTTGCCAGGGTCGTCCGAGCAGTACTTC
TRBV29-1,-,TRBD1,15,TRBJ2-1,CSVEGQPGLYNEQFF,TGCAGCGTTGAGGGACAGCCGGGTCTCTACAATGAGCAGTTCTTC
TRBV29-1,-,-,12,TRBJ2-3,CSVGPRGGTQYF,TGCAGCGTTGGACCTCGGGGTGGTACGCAGTATTTT
TRBV9,-,-,14,TRBJ1-2,CASSVRQEPYGYTF,TGTGCCAGCAGCGTAAGACAGGAGCCCTATGGCTACACCTTC
TRBV11-2,once,-,15,TRBJ2-5,CASSLGISGQETQYF,TGTGCCAGCAGCTTAGGGATCAGCGGTCAAGAGACCCAGTACTTC